This TCR beta chain was identified during a study of cytomegalovirus exposure and HLA in healthy donors. The method was immunoSEQ multiplex PCR; TCRdb's version includes in-frame clones alone and lacks a portion of them. The table includes 110,000 to 150,000 clones, 85% to 90% detected once. This CDR3 spans 14 amino acids. The germline CDR1 and CDR2 sequences are MNHNS and SASEGT. Between the trimmed V and J ends, which lost 6 bases and 8 bases, there was a span of 17 bases. Sequences were obtained from PBMCs. This clonotype originated in a woman younger than 45 in good health and CMV-seropositive. The V gene is TRBV6-1, the J gene TRBJ2-1; D possibly corresponds to TRBD2 (6 bases). As DNA, the CDR3 is TGTGCCAGCAGGATGCGGGACTTCTGGGATGAGCAGTTCTTC. It is translated as CASRMRDFWDEQFF.